This note documents a single T cell receptor beta chain sequence. Sample-barcoded 5' priming and a J-beta primer mix drove a second PCR of 7 to 11 cycles. MiXCR, run by TCRdb on the 5' RACE reads, gives a single entry per CDR3 protein. The sample lists roughly 730,000 distinct CDR3 sequences; about 61% were seen once. The sample comes from a study of blood T cells in healthy people across ages. The CDR3 length is 12 residues. CDR1 KGHDR and CDR2 SFDVKD come from the germline V gene. V shed 4 bases and J shed 3 bases, with 5 bases lying between them. Those donating, healthy Caucasian individuals from Russia, were aged roughly 6 to 100.

This clonotype was obtained from a man aged 35 to 55 in good health. Sequencing was done on a sample of blood. The V call is TRBV24-1, the J call TRBJ2-5; D unclear. CDR3 amino acids: CATSDREETQYF. The DNA of the CDR3 is TGTGCCACCAGTGACCGAGAAGAGACCCAGTACTTC.